The 14 T cell receptor beta chains below all came from one sample that was sequenced in a study of OX40 agonist ivuxolimab in advanced cancers. Method: immunoSEQ multiplex PCR; TCRdb's copy keeps in-frame clones and lacks some. The data hold 50,000 or so clones, with 87% observed a single time. The starting material was CD4+ or CD8+ T cells sorted from blood, obtained in a trial of the OX40 agonist ivuxolimab. The receptor source for this set is an adult with an advanced solid tumor such as melanoma, head and neck, liver or kidney cancer.

The chain combines TRBV10-2 with TRBJ2-7; 14 nucleotides align to TRBD2. The CDR3 has 19 residues. CDR1 is WSHSY, CDR2 SAAADI, per germline. V was clipped by 3 bases and J by 2 bases; unmatched bases: 12. The DNA of the CDR3 is TGCGCCAGCAGTGATATTGCGGGACTAGCGGGAGTTACGGCCTACGAGCAGTACTTC. Residues: CASSDIAGLAGVTAYEQYF.

This chain's CDR3 is CASRTSGQSTDTQYF. The CDR3 DNA follows: TGTGCCAGCAGGACTAGCGGGCAGAGCACAGATACGCAGTATTTT. This chain joins TRBV6-5 and TRBJ2-3; 10 bases match TRBD2. The CDR3 contains 15 residues. Germline CDR1 is MNHEY and CDR2 is SVGAGI. The ends lost 6 bases at V and 0 bases at J; junction bases unmatched: 3.

This chain links TRBV5-4 with TRBJ1-6; 10 bases align to TRBD1. After removal of 5 bases from V and 10 bases from J, the junction contained 6 bases not matched to a gene. Looked up from germline, CDR1 is SGHNT and CDR2 is YYREEE (reference sequence). The CDR3 is made up of 14 amino acids. As DNA, the CDR3 is TGTGCCAGCAGGCCCGGGACAGGGGACTCACCCCTCCACTTT. Protein sequence: CASRPGTGDSPLHF.

The J gene is TRBJ2-7, the V gene TRBV6-6, with 10 bases fitting TRBD1. The CDR3 runs 14 residues. CDR1 is MNHNY and CDR2 is SVGAGI in the germline V gene (reference sequence). V trimming: 6 bases; J trimming: 1 base; junction bases outside the gene matches: 3. The CDR3 is CASRRQGASYEQYF. The DNA of the CDR3 is TGTGCCAGCAGGAGACAGGGGGCTTCCTACGAGCAGTACTTC.

The J gene is TRBJ2-1, the V gene TRBV30; 11 bases map to TRBD2. Germline V gene data show CDR1 as GTSNPN and CDR2 as SVGIG (reference sequence). Trimming took 1 base from V and 8 from J; bases not matched to a gene: 19. The CDR3 contains 19 residues. This chain's CDR3 is CAWSAIKWTSGQATYEQFF. CDR3 sequence (DNA): TGTGCCTGGAGTGCGATAAAATGGACTAGCGGGCAAGCTACATATGAGCAGTTCTTC.

The CDR3 coding sequence is TGTGCCAGCTCACCACCCCAGGGGGCGAATACTGAAGCTTTCTTT. Amino acid sequence: CASSPPQGANTEAFF. The gene calls are TRBV18 and TRBJ1-1, with 8 nucleotides matching TRBD1. Germline CDR1 reads KGHSH; CDR2 reads LQKENI. Trimming at V came to 0 bases and at J to 5 bases, leaving 5 bases not matched to a gene. This CDR3 comprises 15 residues.

CDR3 sequence (DNA): TGTGCCAGCAGTGCCCCCGGGACAGGGGGAAGGAATTCACCCCTCCACTTT. Protein sequence: CASSAPGTGGRNSPLHF. V and J are TRBV28 and TRBJ1-6; 11 bases agree with TRBD1. CDR3 size: 17 residues. Losses at the gene ends were 5 bases for V and 7 bases for J; bases not matched to a gene: 10. The germline CDR1 and CDR2 sequences are MDHEN and SYDVKM.

This clone was seen only once. V and J are TRBV10-2 and TRBJ2-7; D not certain. CDR1 is WSHSY, CDR2 SAAADI, per germline. With 0 bases removed from V and 3 bases from J, the gap between germline ends came to 9 bases. The CDR3 is 14 residues long. The CDR3 DNA follows: TGCGCCAGCAGTGAGTCAGGCCAGAACTACGAGCAGTACTTC. Translation gives CASSESGQNYEQYF.

The chain has TRBV19 and TRBJ2-3; D is perhaps TRBD1 (6 bases). CDR3 length: 16 residues. With 4 bases removed from V and 4 bases from J, the gap between germline ends came to 18 bases. Germline assignment: CDR1 LNHDA and CDR2 SQIVND (reference sequence). CDR3 residues: CASSTGARVVADTQYF. The CDR3 coding sequence is TGTGCCAGTAGTACAGGGGCTAGAGTAGTGGCAGATACGCAGTATTTT.

This rearrangement joins TRBV7-3 to TRBJ1-2; D is unresolved. This CDR3 is 12 amino acids long. Per germline, CDR1 SGHTA and CDR2 FQGTGA. The V end lost 2 bases, the J end lost 8 bases, and 9 bases lay between the germline ends. CDR3 sequence (DNA): TGTGCCAGCAGCTTATCGGGGTGGGGCTACACCTTC. It is translated as CASSLSGWGYTF.

The chain couples TRBV7-9 to TRBJ1-1; D remains ambiguous. This CDR3 region has 11 residues. Germline loops: CDR1 SEHNR, CDR2 FQNEAQ (reference sequence). The germline V and J ends were trimmed by 2 bases and 6 bases, with 4 bases remaining between them. The CDR3, as DNA: TGTGCCAGCAGCTTACGCCCTGAAGCTTTCTTT. It is translated as CASSLRPEAFF. The full variable domain, in which reference TRBV7-9 and TRBJ1-1 provide the parts outside the CDR3, is DTGVSQNPRHKITKRGQNVTFRCDPISEHNRLYWYRQTLGQGPEFLTYFQNEAQLEKSRLLSDRFSAERPKGSFSTLEIQRTEQGDSAMYLCASSLRPEAFFGQGTRLTVV.

The CDR3 nucleotides are TGTGCCATCAAACAGGGAGGTTGGTCAGGCTACACCTTC. The encoded protein is CAIKQGGWSGYTF. This sequence joins TRBV10-3 and TRBJ1-2, with a weak D call TRBD1 (6 bases). The germline V and J ends were trimmed by 7 bases and 8 bases, with 17 bases remaining between them. Germline loops: CDR1 ENHRY, CDR2 SYGVKD. The CDR3 contains 13 residues.

The J gene is TRBJ2-7, the V gene TRBV11-2; D is ambiguous. Looked up from germline, CDR1 is SGHAT and CDR2 is FQNNGV. The V gene lost 2 bases and the J gene lost 0 bases, with 8 bases spanning the gap. The CDR3 length is 14 residues. This CDR3 reads CASSLQTNSYEQYF. CDR3 DNA: TGTGCCAGCAGCTTACAGACAAACTCCTACGAGCAGTACTTC. The full variable domain, with the rest looked up from reference TRBV11-2 and TRBJ2-7, is EAGVAQSPRYKIIEKRQSVAFWCNPISGHATLYWYQQILGQGPKLLIQFQNNGVVDDSQLPKDRFSAERLKGVDSTLKIQPAKLEDSAVYLCASSLQTNSYEQYFGPGTRLTVT.

This sequence joins TRBV5-1 and TRBJ1-4, with 7 bases matching TRBD1. CDR3 length: 14 amino acids. The J segment lost 3 bases and the V segment lost 7 bases, leaving 6 bases of the junction unmatched. Germline CDR1 is SGHRS and CDR2 is YFSETQ. CDR3 residues: CASGAGTANEKLFF. CDR3 sequence (DNA): TGCGCCAGCGGAGCCGGGACAGCTAATGAAAAACTGTTTTTT.